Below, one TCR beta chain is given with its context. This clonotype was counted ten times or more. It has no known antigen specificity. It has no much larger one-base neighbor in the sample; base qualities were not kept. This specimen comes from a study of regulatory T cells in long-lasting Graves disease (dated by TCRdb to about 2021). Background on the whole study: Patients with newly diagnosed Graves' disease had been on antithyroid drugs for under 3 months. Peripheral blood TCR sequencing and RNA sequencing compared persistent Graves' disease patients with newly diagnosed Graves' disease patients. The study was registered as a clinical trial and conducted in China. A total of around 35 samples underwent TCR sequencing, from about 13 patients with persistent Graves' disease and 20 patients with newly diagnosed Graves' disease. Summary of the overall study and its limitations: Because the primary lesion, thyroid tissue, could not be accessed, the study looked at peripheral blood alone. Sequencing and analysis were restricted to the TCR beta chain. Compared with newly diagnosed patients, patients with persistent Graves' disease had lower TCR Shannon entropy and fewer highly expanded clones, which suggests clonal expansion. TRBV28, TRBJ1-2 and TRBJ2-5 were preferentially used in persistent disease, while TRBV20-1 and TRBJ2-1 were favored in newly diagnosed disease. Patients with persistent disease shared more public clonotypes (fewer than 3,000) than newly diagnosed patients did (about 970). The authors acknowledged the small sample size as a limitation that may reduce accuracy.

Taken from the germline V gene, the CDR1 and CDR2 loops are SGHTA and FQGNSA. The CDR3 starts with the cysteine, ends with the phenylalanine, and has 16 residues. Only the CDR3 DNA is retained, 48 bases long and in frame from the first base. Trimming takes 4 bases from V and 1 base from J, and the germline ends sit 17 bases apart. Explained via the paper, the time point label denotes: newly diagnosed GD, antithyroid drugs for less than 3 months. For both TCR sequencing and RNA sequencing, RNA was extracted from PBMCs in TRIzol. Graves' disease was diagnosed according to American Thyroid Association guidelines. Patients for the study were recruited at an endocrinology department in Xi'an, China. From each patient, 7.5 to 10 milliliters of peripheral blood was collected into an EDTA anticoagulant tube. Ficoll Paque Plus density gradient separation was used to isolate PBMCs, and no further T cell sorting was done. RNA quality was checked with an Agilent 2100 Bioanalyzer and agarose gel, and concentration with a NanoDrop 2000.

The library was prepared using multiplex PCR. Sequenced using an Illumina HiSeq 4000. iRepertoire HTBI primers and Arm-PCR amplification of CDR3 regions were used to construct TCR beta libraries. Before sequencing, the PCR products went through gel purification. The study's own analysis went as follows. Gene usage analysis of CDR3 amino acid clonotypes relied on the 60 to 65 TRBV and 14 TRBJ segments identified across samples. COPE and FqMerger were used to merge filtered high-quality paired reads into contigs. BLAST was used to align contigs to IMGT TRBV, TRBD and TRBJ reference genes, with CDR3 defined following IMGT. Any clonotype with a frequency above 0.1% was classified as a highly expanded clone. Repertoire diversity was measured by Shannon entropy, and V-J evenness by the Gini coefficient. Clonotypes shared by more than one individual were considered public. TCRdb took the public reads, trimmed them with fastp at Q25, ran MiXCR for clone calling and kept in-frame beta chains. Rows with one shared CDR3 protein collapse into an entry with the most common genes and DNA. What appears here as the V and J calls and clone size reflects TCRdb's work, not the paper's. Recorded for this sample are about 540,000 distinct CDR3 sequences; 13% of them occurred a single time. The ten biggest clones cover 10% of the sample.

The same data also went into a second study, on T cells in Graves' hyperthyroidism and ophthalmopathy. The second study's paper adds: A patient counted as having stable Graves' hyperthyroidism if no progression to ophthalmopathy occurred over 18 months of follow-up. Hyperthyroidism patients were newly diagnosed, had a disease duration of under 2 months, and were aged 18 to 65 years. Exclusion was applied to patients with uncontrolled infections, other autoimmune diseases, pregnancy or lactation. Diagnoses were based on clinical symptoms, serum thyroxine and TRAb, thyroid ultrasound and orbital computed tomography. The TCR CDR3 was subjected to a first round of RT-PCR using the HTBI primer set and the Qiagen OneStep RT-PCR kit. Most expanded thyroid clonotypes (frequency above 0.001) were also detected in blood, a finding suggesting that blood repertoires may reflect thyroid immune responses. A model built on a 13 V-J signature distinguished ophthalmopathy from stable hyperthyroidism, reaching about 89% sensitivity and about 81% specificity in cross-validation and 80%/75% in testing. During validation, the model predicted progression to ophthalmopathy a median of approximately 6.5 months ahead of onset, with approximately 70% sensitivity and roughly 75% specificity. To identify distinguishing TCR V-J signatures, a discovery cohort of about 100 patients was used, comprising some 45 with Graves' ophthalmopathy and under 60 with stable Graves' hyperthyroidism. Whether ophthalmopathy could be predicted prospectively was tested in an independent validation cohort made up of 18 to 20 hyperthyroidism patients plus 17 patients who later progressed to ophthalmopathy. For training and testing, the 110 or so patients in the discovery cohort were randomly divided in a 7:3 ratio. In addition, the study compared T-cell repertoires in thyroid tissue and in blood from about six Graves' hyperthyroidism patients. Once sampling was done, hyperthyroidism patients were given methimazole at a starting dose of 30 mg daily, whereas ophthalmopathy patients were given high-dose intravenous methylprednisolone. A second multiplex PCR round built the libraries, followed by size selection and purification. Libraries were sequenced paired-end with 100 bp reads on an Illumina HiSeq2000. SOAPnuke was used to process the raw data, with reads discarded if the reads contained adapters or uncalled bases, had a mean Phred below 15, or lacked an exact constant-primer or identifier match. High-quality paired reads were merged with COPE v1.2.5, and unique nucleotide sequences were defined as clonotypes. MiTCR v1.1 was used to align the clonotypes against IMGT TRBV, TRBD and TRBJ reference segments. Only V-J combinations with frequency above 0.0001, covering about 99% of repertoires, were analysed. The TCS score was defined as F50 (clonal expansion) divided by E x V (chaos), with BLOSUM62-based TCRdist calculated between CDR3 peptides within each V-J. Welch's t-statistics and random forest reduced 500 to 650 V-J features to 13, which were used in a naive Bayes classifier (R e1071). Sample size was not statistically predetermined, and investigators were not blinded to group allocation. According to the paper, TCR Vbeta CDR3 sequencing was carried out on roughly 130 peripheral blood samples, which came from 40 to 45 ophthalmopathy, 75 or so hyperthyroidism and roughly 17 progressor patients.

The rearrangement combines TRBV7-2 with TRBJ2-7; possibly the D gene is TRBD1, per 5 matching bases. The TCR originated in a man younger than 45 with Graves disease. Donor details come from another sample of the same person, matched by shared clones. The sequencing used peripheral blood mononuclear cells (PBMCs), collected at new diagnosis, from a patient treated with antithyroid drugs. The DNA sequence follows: TGTGCCAGCAGCTCCTTTGGCTGGGGCCGTTCCTACGAGCAGTACTTC. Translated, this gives CASSSFGWGRSYEQYF.